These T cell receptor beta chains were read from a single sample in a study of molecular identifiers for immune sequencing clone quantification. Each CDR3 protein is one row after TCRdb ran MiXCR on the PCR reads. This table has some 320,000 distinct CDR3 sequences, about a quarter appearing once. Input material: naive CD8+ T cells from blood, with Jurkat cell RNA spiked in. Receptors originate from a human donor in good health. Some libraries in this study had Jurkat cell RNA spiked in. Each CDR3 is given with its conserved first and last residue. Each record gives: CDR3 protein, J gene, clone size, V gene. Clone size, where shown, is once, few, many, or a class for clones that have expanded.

CASSPHGGLLGEQYF,TRBJ2-7,many,TRBV7-9
CASSPRQGGLRSSEQYF,TRBJ2-7,NA,TRBV4-1
CASSLAGGGNEQFF,TRBJ2-1,few,TRBV27
CASSTADTTNTGELFF,TRBJ2-2,NA,TRBV27
CASSAWGKDSSYEQYF,TRBJ2-7,NA,TRBV25-1
CASSLRVYDEKLFF,TRBJ1-4,many,TRBV7-6
CASSLSQGSEAFF,TRBJ1-1,NA,TRBV7-2
CASSGVYEQYF,TRBJ2-7,many,TRBV6-1
CASGPTRQETQYF,TRBJ2-5,many,TRBV28
CAISDREDTQYF,TRBJ2-3,NA,TRBV10-3
CASSYSSGGNQPQQF,TRBJ1-5,NA,TRBV6-5
CSAPNRDDDYEQYF,TRBJ2-7,NA,TRBV20-1
CASSSQSVGYTEAFF,TRBJ1-1,NA,TRBV7-6
CASLRGSEAFF,TRBJ1-1,few,TRBV27
CASHQIGTGHISRYEQYF,TRBJ2-7,few,TRBV6-1
CASSTRTVQETQYF,TRBJ2-5,NA,TRBV19
CASSPSGLNQPQHF,TRBJ1-5,NA,TRBV11-2
CASSTRTSGGGQETQYF,TRBJ2-5,NA,TRBV5-1
CAVAVAYEQYF,TRBJ2-7,NA,TRBV6-2/TRBV6-3
CASSLEAAPEQFF,TRBJ2-1,many,TRBV7-2
CASSPRTSGSLYTQYF,TRBJ2-3,NA,TRBV7-9
CASSSNYPHSGANVLTF,TRBJ2-6,many,TRBV7-8
CASSYPGLADTDTQYF,TRBJ2-3,many,TRBV6-6
CASSLGAGGPADTQYF,TRBJ2-3,many,TRBV5-1
CASSGRGDRLETQYF,TRBJ2-5,NA,TRBV2
CASSERGVYEQYF,TRBJ2-7,NA,TRBV6-1
CASSEARAASGNTEAFF,TRBJ1-1,many,TRBV2
CASSFLAGGSDTQYF,TRBJ2-3,few,TRBV5-6
CASTLTLGRTEALF,TRBJ1-1,once,TRBV19
CASSLTTGGVDQPQHF,TRBJ1-5,many,TRBV7-6
CASSWEGQGNTEAFF,TRBJ1-1,few,TRBV28
CSVESPNLPGRSETQYF,TRBJ2-5,many,TRBV29-1